Presented here are 14 T cell receptor beta chains from one specimen sequenced in a study of type 1 and type 2 diabetes patients. PCR was run on genomic DNA. A primer set of 30 forward and 13 reverse primers amplified the CDR3. Each CDR3 protein gets one entry after TCRdb re-called the multiplex PCR reads with MiXCR. This sample yields fewer than 350,000 distinct CDR3 sequences, of which around 47% are seen a single time; around 13% belongs to the top ten. Sequenced input: peripheral blood mononuclear cells (PBMCs). These receptors were obtained from a man aged 18 to 30 with type 2 diabetes.

The chain has TRBV14 and TRBJ2-5; 9 bases align to TRBD1. From germline, CDR1 is SGHDN and CDR2 FVKESK. There are 15 residues in the CDR3. The ends lost 5 bases at V and 7 bases at J; junction bases unmatched: 11. The CDR3 region has the DNA TGTGCCAGCAGCGCTAGACAGGGGGTGGGGGGGACCCAGTACTTC. Amino acids: CASSARQGVGGTQYF. Drawing the rest from reference TRBV14 and TRBJ2-5, the complete variable domain is EAGVTQFPSHSVIEKGQTVTLRCDPISGHDNLYWYRRVMGKEIKFLLHFVKESKQDESGMPNNRFLAERTGGTYSTLKVQPAELEDSGVYFCASSARQGVGGTQYFGPGTRLLVL.

The rearrangement uses TRBV20-1 and TRBJ1-1; D not certain. V lost 1 base, J lost 1 base, and 7 bases lay in between. Germline CDR1 is DFQATT and CDR2 is SNEGSKA (reference sequence). This CDR3 is 13 amino acids long. The CDR3 sequence: CSARGHENTEAFF. The CDR3 coding sequence is TGCAGTGCTAGAGGACACGAGAACACTGAAGCTTTCTTT.

A remark on this clonotype: The junction departs from the called germline gene at one end, perhaps through a read error. The chain joins TRBV2 to TRBJ2-3; the D gene is possibly TRBD2 (5 bases). The germline V gene has CDR1 SNHLY and CDR2 FYNNEI. The CDR3 sequence is 17 residues long. Here the CDR3 reads CAGSVLEGGLSTDTQYF. The DNA for the CDR3 is TGTGCCGGCAGTGTTCTCGAAGGCGGGCTTAGCACAGATACGCAGTATTTT.

J is TRBJ2-1 and V is TRBV19; D is perhaps TRBD2 (6 bases). The CDR3 is made up of 14 amino acids. V dropped 5 bases and J dropped 4 bases, with 12 bases sitting between them. CDR1 is LNHDA and CDR2 is SQIVND in the germline V gene (reference sequence). The CDR3 DNA sequence: TGTGCCAGTAGTGTTGGCGGGAAATACAATGAGCAGTTCTTC. Translated: CASSVGGKYNEQFF.

This clonotype was seen a few times. The rearrangement links TRBV19 to TRBJ1-1; D is ambiguous. The CDR3 is made up of 12 amino acids. V was pared by 6 bases and J by 6 bases, with 11 bases between. Looked up from germline, CDR1 is LNHDA and CDR2 is SQIVND (reference sequence). The CDR3: CASRTTGAEAFF. The DNA for the CDR3 is TGTGCCAGTAGAACCACCGGGGCTGAAGCTTTCTTT.

V is TRBV7-9 and J is TRBJ1-1, with unresolved D. The length of the CDR3 is 13 residues. Germline CDR1 is SEHNR and CDR2 is FQNEAQ (reference sequence). V dropped 1 base and J dropped 7 bases, with 10 bases sitting between them. In DNA form, the CDR3 reads TGTGCCAGCAGCTTAGAAAGAGGTTTTGAAGCTTTCTTT. Translation gives CASSLERGFEAFF.

This clonotype was counted between two and nine times. Here the CDR3 reads CSVKMVEDEAFF. In nucleotides, the CDR3 is TGCAGCGTTAAGATGGTAGAGGATGAAGCTTTCTTT. The V gene is TRBV29-1, the J gene TRBJ1-1, with unresolved D. Germline loops: CDR1 SQVTM, CDR2 ANQGSEA. Trimming pared 5 bases from V and 7 bases from J, leaving 14 bases between. The length of the CDR3 is 12 residues.

V is TRBV20-1 and J is TRBJ1-1; D is unclear. Germline V gene sequence: CDR1 DFQATT, CDR2 SNEGSKA (reference sequence). The CDR3 is made up of 12 amino acids. V dropped 3 bases and J dropped 6 bases, with 11 bases sitting between them. CDR3 DNA: TGCAGTGCTAGCGACATAACGCCTGAAGCTTTCTTT. It yields the protein CSASDITPEAFF.

This clonotype was detected ten times or more. This chain connects TRBV7-2 to TRBJ1-1; a weak D match, TRBD1 (5 bases). This CDR3 contains 14 residues. V lost 0 bases to trimming and J lost 0 bases, with 5 bases between them. Per the germline V gene, CDR1 is SGHTA and CDR2 is FQGNSA. The CDR3 is CASSLAGVNTEAFF. The CDR3 DNA is TGTGCCAGCAGCTTAGCAGGGGTGAACACTGAAGCTTTCTTT.

This clonotype was seen a few times. DNA of the CDR3: TGTGCCAGCAGTGAATGGGGCTTGGGGTCCACCGGGGAGCTGTTTTTT. This sequence encodes CASSEWGLGSTGELFF. This chain links TRBV2 with TRBJ2-2; TRBD1 might be the D (5 bases). CDR1 SNHLY and CDR2 FYNNEI come from the germline V gene. V was cut by 2 bases and J by 4 bases, with 14 bases left in between. This CDR3 has 16 amino acids.

The gene calls are TRBV19 and TRBJ2-3; no definite D call. The V end was cut by 4 bases, the J end by 1 base, with 12 bases between. The CDR3 sequence is 15 residues long. CDR1 LNHDA and CDR2 SQIVND come from the germline V gene (reference sequence). CDR3 coding DNA: TGTGCCAGTAGTACGCTGACCACCCGCACAGATACGCAGTATTTT. Translated, it gives CASSTLTTRTDTQYF.

This clonotype was seen a single time. The junction differs from germline at one of its ends, possibly a read error. CDR3 sequence: CASAWDQYSEQFF. As DNA, the CDR3 is TGTGCCAGCGCGTGGGACCAATACAGTGAGCAGTTCTTC. The chain employs TRBV27 and TRBJ2-7; D may be TRBD1 or TRBD2 (5 bases each). The last part of the DNA fits TRBJ2-1 better; the J call may be wrong. The CDR3 runs to 13 residues. Per germline, CDR1 MNHEY and CDR2 SMNVEV (reference sequence).

The rearrangement joins TRBV7-8 to TRBJ2-3; D may be TRBD2 (5 bases). V lost 1 base and J 0 bases, leaving 8 bases between the germline ends. The CDR3 covers 15 residues. CDR1 and CDR2 from the germline V gene are SGHVS and FQNEAQ. CDR3 sequence: CASSLVLDSTDTQYF. The CDR3 coding sequence is TGTGCCAGCAGCTTAGTACTAGATAGCACAGATACGCAGTATTTT.

The rearrangement joins TRBV7-2 to TRBJ1-2, with D maybe TRBD1 (5 bases). The V gene lost 5 bases and the J gene lost 4 bases, with 11 bases spanning the gap. This CDR3 is built from 13 residues. Germline assignment: CDR1 SGHTA and CDR2 FQGNSA. The CDR3 bases are TGTGCCAGCAGCCCCCCGCAGGGCTATGGCTACACCTTC. Protein: CASSPPQGYGYTF.